Listed below are T cell receptor beta chains from one sample, sequenced in a study of shared clonotypes between healthy human individuals. Measured with immunoSEQ multiplex PCR; TCRdb has only the in-frame clones, and not every one. The repertoire consists of about 800,000 clones, with approximately 97% occurring once and the leading ten covering less than 0.25%. The sample taken for sequencing was naive CD8+ T cells sorted from blood. The receptors here all came from a man aged 25 to 40 in good health. The CDR3 runs from the conserved cysteine through the conserved F or W. D genes are given only for firm matches. Only some rows state a clone size, as once, few, many or a class for expanded clones.

clone_size j_call v_call d_call cdr3_length cdr3_nt cdr3_aa
. TRBJ2-7 TRBV5-1 TRBD2 18 TGCGCCAGCAGCCTGGCGGCTGCAGGACTAGCGGGAGAGAACGAGCAGTACTTC CASSLAAAGLAGENEQYF
. TRBJ2-7 TRBV7-9 TRBD1 14 TGTGCCAGCAGCACCACCGACAGGGCAGACGAGCAGTACTTC CASSTTDRADEQYF
. TRBJ2-7 TRBV27 TRBD1 13 TGTGCCAGCAGTCCCGGACAGGGTCTAGACCAGTACTTC CASSPGQGLDQYF
. TRBJ2-7 TRBV7-3 . 11 TGTGCCAGCAGTAGGGGTCACGAGCAGTACTTC CASSRGHEQYF
once TRBJ2-1 TRBV5-1 . 12 TGCGCCAGCAGCTTCAGGGTGAATGAGCAGTTCTTC CASSFRVNEQFF
. TRBJ2-7 TRBV7-6 . 18 TGTGCCAGCAGCTACCGGATCGGGGGGACAACAAGCTCCTACGAGCAGTACTTC CASSYRIGGTTSSYEQYF
. TRBJ2-2 TRBV4-1 TRBD1 16 TGCGCCAGCAGCCTTAGAGGACAGGGAGGAACCGGGGAGCTGTTTTTT CASSLRGQGGTGELFF
. TRBJ1-2 TRBV27 TRBD1 17 TGTGCCAGCAGCCCGGGACAGCATTCTGCAATTAACTATGGCTACACCTTC CASSPGQHSAINYGYTF
once TRBJ2-5 TRBV7-9 . 14 TGTGCCAGCAGCTTAGTGGTCAGCCAAGAGACCCAGTACTTC CASSLVVSQETQYF
. TRBJ1-1 TRBV29-1 . 12 TGCAGTTCCGGGACACTGAACACTGAAGCTTTCTTT CSSGTLNTEAFF
once TRBJ2-7 TRBV19 . 14 TGTGCCAGTAGTATTACAGGAAGCTCCTACGAGCAGTACTTC CASSITGSSYEQYF
once TRBJ2-1 TRBV28 . 15 TGTGCCAGCCTCGGGCCGACGAGAACCTACAATGAGCAGTTCTTC CASLGPTRTYNEQFF
. TRBJ2-7 TRBV6-6 . 13 TGTGCCAGCAGATCCTTGGACAGCTACGAGCAGTACTTC CASRSLDSYEQYF
. TRBJ2-6 TRBV27 TRBD1 21 TGTGCCAGCAGTTTATGGGACAGGACTATGGTGGTGCGCTCTGGGGCCAACGTCCTGACTTTC CASSLWDRTMVVRSGANVLTF
. TRBJ2-1 TRBV15 TRBD1 16 TGTGCCACCAGCAGAAAAAGAGGGGGCCCTAGCAATGAGCAGTTCTTC CATSRKRGGPSNEQFF
. TRBJ2-1 TRBV2 . 14 TGTGCCAGCAGTGAGAAAGGGGTCTACAATGAGCAGTTCTTC CASSEKGVYNEQFF
. TRBJ2-7 TRBV2 . 13 TGTGCCAGCAGTGGATCCGGACCCTACGAGCAGTACTTC CASSGSGPYEQYF
. TRBJ2-5 TRBV29-1 . 13 TGCAGCCTGATGTCTGTGGGGCAAGAGACCCAGTACTTC CSLMSVGQETQYF
. TRBJ2-1 TRBV7-9 TRBD2 17 TGTGCCAGCAGCCTCGGGACTAGCGGGAGGGTCCGGAATGAGCAGTTCTTC CASSLGTSGRVRNEQFF
. TRBJ2-3 TRBV29-1 TRBD2 13 TGCAGCGTTGAGGGGGGGTTCACAGATACGCAGTATTTT CSVEGGFTDTQYF
once TRBJ2-1 TRBV12-5 TRBD1 15 TGTGCTAGTGGTTTGGGACAGGGGAGCTACAATGAGCAGTTCTTC CASGLGQGSYNEQFF
. TRBJ2-1 TRBV19 . 12 TGTGCCAGTGACGACAGCTCAAATGAGCAGTTCTTC CASDDSSNEQFF
once TRBJ2-5 TRBV29-1 . 15 TGCAGCGTTGAAGATGCGACAAGGAGGCAAGAGACCCAGTACTTC CSVEDATRRQETQYF
. TRBJ2-7 TRBV14 . 15 TGTGCCAGCAGCCTTACCAAGGGCAACTGGGACGAGCAGTACTTC CASSLTKGNWDEQYF
. TRBJ1-1 TRBV7-9 . 13 TGTGCCAGCAGCCATGGAGTTGGCACTGAAGCTTTCTTT CASSHGVGTEAFF
once TRBJ2-1 TRBV7-9 TRBD1 16 TGTGCCAGCAGCTTAGCTGGGACAGGGGACTACAATGAGCAGTTCTTC CASSLAGTGDYNEQFF
. TRBJ2-5 TRBV27 . 12 TGTGCCAGCAGGGGCGGACAAGAGACCCAGTACTTC CASRGGQETQYF
few TRBJ1-2 TRBV6-1 . 11 TGTGCCAGCAGTGAAAACTATGGCTACACCTTC CASSENYGYTF
. TRBJ1-2 TRBV29-1 . 14 TGCAGCGTCTCCCGGGAGACTGATAACTATGGCTACACCTTC CSVSRETDNYGYTF
once TRBJ2-1 TRBV9 TRBD2 13 TGTGCCAGCAGCGTTGAGACTAGCGTGAAGCAGTTCTTC CASSVETSVKQFF
. TRBJ2-5 TRBV2 . 16 TGTGCCAGCAGTGAAGCGCTTGGGGGAAGGAAAGAGACCCAGTACTTC CASSEALGGRKETQYF
. TRBJ2-3 TRBV6-1 . 13 TGTGCCAGCAGTGCAGATCCCACAGATACGCAGTATTTT CASSADPTDTQYF
. TRBJ2-3 TRBV5-4 TRBD2 14 TGTGCCAGCAGCCCCCGGGACTACACAGATACGCAGTATTTT CASSPRDYTDTQYF
. TRBJ1-4 TRBV7-2 TRBD1 17 TGTGCCAGCAGCCTTCCCGGGACAGATGCAACTAATGAAAAACTGTTTTTT CASSLPGTDATNEKLFF
. TRBJ2-7 TRBV11-2 . 16 TGTGCCAGCAGCTTAGATTACGGCGGGACGGATTACGAGCAGTACTTC CASSLDYGGTDYEQYF
. TRBJ1-2 TRBV4-1 . 15 TGCGCCAGCAACCCGACGTCCGGAGGAAACTATGGCTACACCTTC CASNPTSGGNYGYTF
. TRBJ1-1 TRBV6-5 TRBD1 15 TGTGCCAGCAGCCTAAGCGGGACAGTAGGCACTGAAGCTTTCTTT CASSLSGTVGTEAFF
once TRBJ2-1 TRBV7-2 . 13 TGTGCCAGCAGCTTAGCGATAAACGATGAGCAGTTCTTC CASSLAINDEQFF
. TRBJ2-1 TRBV7-6 . 12 TGTGCCAGCAGCTTACAGGGGAATGAGCAGTTCTTC CASSLQGNEQFF
. TRBJ1-1 TRBV7-9 . 14 TGTGCCAGCAGCTTATTGGGGCTGAACACTGAAGCTTTCTTT CASSLLGLNTEAFF
. TRBJ1-1 TRBV5-8 . 12 TGTGCCAGCAGCTGGGGGGTCCTCGAAGCTTTCTTT CASSWGVLEAFF
. TRBJ2-7 TRBV19 . 13 TGTGCCAGTAGTCCGACAGGAGGCTACGAGCAGTACTTC CASSPTGGYEQYF
. TRBJ2-2 TRBV29-1 . 15 TGCAGCGTTGAGCTCACGGAAGATGACACCGGGGAGCTGTTTTTT CSVELTEDDTGELFF
. TRBJ2-7 TRBV19 TRBD1 15 TGTGCCAGTAGTATGGGTCTCTGGACAGGGGGTGAGCAGTACTTC CASSMGLWTGGEQYF
. TRBJ2-1 TRBV28 TRBD2 18 TGTGCCAGCAGGACGAGGGGACTAGCGGGAGAGGTTGAGGATGAGCAGTTCTTC CASRTRGLAGEVEDEQFF
. TRBJ2-5 TRBV13 . 17 TGTGCCAGCAGCTGCCTCCGAAACAGGGATCGAGAAGAGACCCAGTACTTC CASSCLRNRDREETQYF
. TRBJ2-1 TRBV9 TRBD2 14 TGTGCCAGCAGCAGTAGCGGGAGGAGGTATGAGCAGTTCTTC CASSSSGRRYEQFF
. TRBJ2-1 TRBV28 . 12 TGTGCCAGCAGTTTACAGGGGAATGAGCAGTTCTTC CASSLQGNEQFF
. TRBJ2-1 TRBV18 TRBD2 18 TGTGCCAGCTCACTCCCCCTGATAGCGGGAGAGGGTCGCGATGAGCAGTTCTTC CASSLPLIAGEGRDEQFF